This TCR beta chain was found in a study of blood T cell repertoires in COVID-19. Here immunoSEQ multiplex PCR was the method, and the copy in TCRdb shows in-frame clones only, minus some. The table includes tens of thousands of clones, roughly nine tenths detected once. The clonotype was recovered from a man aged 50-59 years with COVID-19, enrolled during active disease. Source material: peripheral blood.

For the CDR3, the DNA is TGTGCCAGCAGCTTAGAGTCGCTAGCGGGAGCGGAGCAGTTCTTC. The encoded protein is CASSLESLAGAEQFF. The V and J genes are TRBV11-3 and TRBJ2-1; TRBD2 matches 10 bases. CDR3 size: 15 residues. Germline V gene sequence: CDR1 SGHNT, CDR2 YENEEA. V lost 0 bases and J lost 10; bases outside the gene matches: 6. Variable domain in full (rest from reference TRBV11-3 and TRBJ2-1): EAGVVQSPRYKIIEKKQPVAFWCNPISGHNTLYWYLQNLGQGPELLIRYENEEAVDDSQLPKDRFSAERLKGVDSTLKIQPAELGDSAVYLCASSLESLAGAEQFFGPGTRLTVL.